This T cell receptor beta chain was identified during a study of beta chain features in type 1 diabetes. Expressed TCRB transcripts were sequenced because the entire RNA isolate underwent reverse transcription. Profiling relied on immunoSEQ multiplex PCR, and the TCRdb table lists in-frame clones only, not all of them. The table lists under 95,000 clones, 25% to 35% of them singletons. This clone was observed a handful of times. This CDR3 has 15 residues. From germline, CDR1 is MNHNS and CDR2 SASEGT. The V segment lost 2 bases and the J segment 4 bases; nucleotides outside the gene matches: 5. The chain uses TRBV6-1 and TRBJ1-1; 9 bases agree with TRBD1. The clonotype originates from a woman aged 18-29 years in good health. Sequencing input: stem cell memory CD4+ T cells from blood. The CDR3 loop is CASSEHSTGGTEAFF. As DNA, the CDR3 is TGTGCCAGCAGTGAACACTCGACAGGGGGCACTGAAGCTTTCTTT.